Presented here are 27 T cell receptor beta chains from one specimen sequenced in a study of T cells expressing NK-cell markers. TCRdb re-called the 5' RACE reads and catalogs CDR3 proteins one per entry, DNA excluded. The sample's table shows hundreds of thousands of distinct CDR3 sequences. Sequences were obtained from blood T cells: a sorted CD56 or NKG2C T cell subset, CD4+ or CD8+ T cells, or bulk PBMC T cells (not recorded which). These receptors were taken from a man aged 18 to 69 in good health.

The rearrangement joins TRBV5-5 to TRBJ2-2. The CDR3 has 15 residues. Germline V gives CDR1 SGHKS, CDR2 YYEKEE (reference sequence). This CDR3 is CASSLVGGDTGELFF.

The chain combines TRBV14 with TRBJ2-7; the D call from TCRdb, TRBD1, cannot be confirmed without DNA. CDR3 length equals 15 residues. Germline assignment: CDR1 SGHDN and CDR2 FVKESK. This CDR3 is CASSPWTGAADEQYF.

This rearrangement joins TRBV5-1 to TRBJ2-7; no DNA is available, so the TRBD1 call from TCRdb remains unchecked. CDR3 size: 15 residues. Germline assignment: CDR1 SGHRS and CDR2 YFSETQ. CDR3: CASSGTGQGIYEQYF.

The chain joins TRBV7-2 to TRBJ2-7; TCRdb outputs TRBD2, but without DNA this stays unchecked. This CDR3 spans 16 amino acids. Germline loops: CDR1 SGHTA, CDR2 FQGNSA. The CDR3 loop is CASSSIGGVTSYEQYF.

This chain uses TRBV7-3 with TRBJ2-1; TCRdb designates TRBD1, a call that cannot be tested without DNA. CDR3 size: 15 residues. Germline CDR1 and CDR2: SGHTA and FQGTGA. CDR3 sequence reads: CASSPWTGSYNEQFF.

The chain carries TRBV12-5 and TRBJ1-4. CDR1 is LGHNT and CDR2 is FRNRAP in the germline V gene. The CDR3 sequence is 16 residues long. CDR3 residues: CASGLNQVGTNEKLFF.

The chain has TRBV27 and TRBJ2-1; TCRdb outputs TRBD1, but without DNA this stays unchecked. CDR1 and CDR2 from the germline V gene are MNHEY and SMNVEV (reference sequence). The CDR3 has 15 amino acids. The CDR3 reads CASRGMGGYDNEQFF.

The CDR3 region is CASSRLEDEQFF. V is TRBV12-3 or TRBV12-4 and J is TRBJ2-1; TCRdb gives TRBD2 as the D gene, but with no DNA this cannot be confirmed. This CDR3 comprises 12 residues.

The rearrangement uses TRBV5-1 and TRBJ2-2; TCRdb reports TRBD1, a call that lacks DNA to check it against. Germline V gene lookup returns CDR1 SGHRS and CDR2 YFSETQ. This CDR3 spans 17 amino acids. This CDR3 is CASSSNTGTGVTGELFF.

The chain links TRBV7-8 to TRBJ2-2. The CDR3 spans 17 residues. CDR1 SGHVS and CDR2 FQNEAQ come from the germline V gene. Here the CDR3 reads CASSFIFMGRNTGELFF.

This chain uses TRBV20-1 with TRBJ2-5; TCRdb picks TRBD1, but there is no DNA to check that call. CDR1 DFQATT and CDR2 SNEGSKA come from the germline V gene (reference sequence). CDR3 length equals 14 residues. The CDR3 spells CSAKEAGYQETQYF.

The chain uses TRBV28 and TRBJ2-4. This CDR3 contains 13 residues. The germline V gene has CDR1 MDHEN and CDR2 SYDVKM. CDR3 in amino acids: CASSLRWSNIQYF.

This rearrangement joins TRBV18 to TRBJ2-7; TCRdb lists TRBD1, though no DNA is available to test this call. This CDR3 has 15 residues. From germline, CDR1 is KGHSH and CDR2 LQKENI. CDR3 loop: CASSQQVKPTYEQYF.

The chain employs TRBV7-7 and TRBJ2-1; without DNA, the TCRdb call of TRBD1 cannot be checked. The germline CDR1 and CDR2 sequences are SSHAT and FNYEAQ (reference sequence). This CDR3 is 20 amino acids long. The CDR3 is CASSPSPGTGGGGQYNEQFF.

The V gene is TRBV7-2, the J gene TRBJ2-1. CDR1 and CDR2 (germline): SGHTA, FQGNSA. The CDR3 length is 14 residues. The CDR3 loop reads CASSLGSKGNEQFF.

The chain carries TRBV12-3 or TRBV12-4 and TRBJ2-5; TCRdb outputs TRBD2, but without DNA this stays unchecked. The CDR3 length is 17 residues. The CDR3 is CASSIRLAGAYKETQYF.

This rearrangement joins TRBV2 to TRBJ1-6. There are 14 residues in the CDR3. CDR1 and CDR2 from the germline V gene are SNHLY and FYNNEI. CDR3 sequence reads: CASSERGSGSPLHF.

This sequence joins TRBV11-2 and TRBJ2-7. Germline V CDR1 and CDR2: SGHAT, FQNNGV. The CDR3 contains 16 residues. The CDR3 protein is CASSLVSGQGPYEQYF.

The chain combines TRBV19 with TRBJ1-2; without DNA, the TCRdb call of TRBD1 cannot be checked. CDR3 length: 14 residues. Germline CDR1 LNHDA, CDR2 SQIVND (reference sequence). CDR3 protein: CASDTGANPPGYTF. Full variable domain (rest looked up from reference TRBV19 and TRBJ1-2): DGGITQSPKYLFRKEGQNVTLSCEQNLNHDAMYWYRQDPGQGLRLIYYSQIVNDFQKGDIAEGYSVSREKKESFPLTVTSAQKNPTAFYLCASDTGANPPGYTFGSGTRLTVV.

This chain joins TRBV18 and TRBJ1-1. Germline V CDR1 and CDR2: KGHSH, LQKENI. The CDR3 sequence is 14 residues long. CDR3 region: CASSPQAGGTEAFF.

J is TRBJ2-3 and V is TRBV5-1; TCRdb gives TRBD2 as the D gene, but with no DNA this cannot be confirmed. Germline V lookup: CDR1 SGHRS, CDR2 YFSETQ. The length of the CDR3 is 16 residues. CDR3 in amino acids: CASSPSGGPSTDTQYF.

The genes are TRBV11-3 and TRBJ2-5; TCRdb's D call of TRBD1 is untestable without DNA. This CDR3 region has 13 residues. Germline lookup yields CDR1 SGHNT and CDR2 YENEEA. CDR3 sequence: CASSAGPLGTQYF.

V and J are TRBV7-2 and TRBJ2-3; as DNA is missing, the TRBD2 call by TCRdb cannot be tested. Germline CDR1 reads SGHTA; CDR2 reads FQGNSA. The CDR3 has 15 residues. The CDR3 region is CASSSGGRRTDTQYF.

This chain links TRBV21-1 with TRBJ1-2. TRBV21-1 is flagged as a pseudogene. This CDR3 has 15 amino acids. The CDR3 here is CATQGASPTNYGYTF.

The CDR3 sequence is CASSAGAGRETQYF. V and J are TRBV5-1 and TRBJ2-5; TCRdb gives TRBD1 as the D gene, but with no DNA this cannot be confirmed. There are 14 residues in the CDR3. Germline assignment: CDR1 SGHRS and CDR2 YFSETQ.

This rearrangement joins TRBV2 to TRBJ2-1; checking the TCRdb D call of TRBD1 is not possible without DNA. The CDR3 extends over 15 amino acids. Germline V CDR1 and CDR2: SNHLY, FYNNEI. Here the CDR3 reads CASSANRVAYNEQFF.

The V call is TRBV12-3 or TRBV12-4, the J call TRBJ2-2; the D gene TCRdb calls, TRBD1, cannot be checked with no DNA. This CDR3 contains 15 residues. CDR3 region: CASSPGIFATGELFF.